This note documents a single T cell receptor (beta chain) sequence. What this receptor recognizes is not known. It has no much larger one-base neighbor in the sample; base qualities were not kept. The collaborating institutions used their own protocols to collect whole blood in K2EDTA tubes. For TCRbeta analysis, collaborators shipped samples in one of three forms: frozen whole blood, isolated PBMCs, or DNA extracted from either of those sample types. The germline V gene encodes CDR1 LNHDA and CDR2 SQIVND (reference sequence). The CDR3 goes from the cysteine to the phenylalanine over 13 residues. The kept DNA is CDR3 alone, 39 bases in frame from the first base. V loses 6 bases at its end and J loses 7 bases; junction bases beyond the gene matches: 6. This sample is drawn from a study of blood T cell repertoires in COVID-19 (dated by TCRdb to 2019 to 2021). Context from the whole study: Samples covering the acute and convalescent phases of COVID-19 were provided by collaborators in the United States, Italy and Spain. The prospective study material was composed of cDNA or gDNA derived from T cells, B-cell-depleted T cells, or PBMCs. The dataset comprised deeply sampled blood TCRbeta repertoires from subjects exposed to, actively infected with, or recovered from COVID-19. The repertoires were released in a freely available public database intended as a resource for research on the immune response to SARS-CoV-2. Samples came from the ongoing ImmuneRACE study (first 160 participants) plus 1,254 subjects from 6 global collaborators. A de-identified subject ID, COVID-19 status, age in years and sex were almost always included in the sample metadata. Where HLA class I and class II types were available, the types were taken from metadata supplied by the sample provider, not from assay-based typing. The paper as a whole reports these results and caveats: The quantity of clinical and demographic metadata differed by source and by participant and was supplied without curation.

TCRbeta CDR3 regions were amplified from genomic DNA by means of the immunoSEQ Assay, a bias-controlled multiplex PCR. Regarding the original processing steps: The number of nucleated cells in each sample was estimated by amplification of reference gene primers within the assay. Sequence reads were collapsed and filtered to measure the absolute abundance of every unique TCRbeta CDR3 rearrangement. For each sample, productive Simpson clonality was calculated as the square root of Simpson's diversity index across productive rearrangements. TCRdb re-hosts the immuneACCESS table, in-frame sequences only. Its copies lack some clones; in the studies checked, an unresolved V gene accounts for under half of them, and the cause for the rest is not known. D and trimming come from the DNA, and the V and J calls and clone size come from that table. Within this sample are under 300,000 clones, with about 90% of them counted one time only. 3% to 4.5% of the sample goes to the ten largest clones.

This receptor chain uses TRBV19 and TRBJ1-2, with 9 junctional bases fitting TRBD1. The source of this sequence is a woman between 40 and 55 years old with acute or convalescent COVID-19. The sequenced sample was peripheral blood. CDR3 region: CASSARQGGGYTF. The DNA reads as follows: TGTGCCAGTAGCGCCAGACAGGGGGGTGGCTACACCTTC.